Each of the 9 T cell receptor beta chains below was sequenced from the same sample in a study of blood T cell repertoires in COVID-19. Libraries were prepared by immunoSEQ multiplex PCR; TCRdb keeps only in-frame clonotypes and omits some of them. The repertoire has about 220,000 clones, approximately 83% of them found once; the top ten carry 2.3%. The sequencing sample was made of peripheral blood. The source is a woman aged 60-70 years with acute or convalescent COVID-19.

The chain is built from TRBV28 and TRBJ2-7, with D perhaps matching TRBD1 (6 bases). The germline gives CDR1 MDHEN, CDR2 SYDVKM. The CDR3 totals 14 residues. The V gene lost 5 bases and the J gene lost 3 bases, with 14 bases spanning the gap. Here the CDR3 reads CASSATTGYYEQYF. In DNA, the CDR3 is TGTGCCAGCAGTGCTACCACAGGGTACTACGAGCAGTACTTC.

This chain connects TRBV5-1 to TRBJ2-7; 9 nucleotides agree with TRBD1. The CDR3 totals 13 residues. With 4 bases clipped from V and 6 bases from J, the junction kept 5 bases outside the gene matches. Germline CDR1 reads SGHRS; CDR2 reads YFSETQ. The CDR3 DNA follows: TGCGCCAGCAGCGGGACAGGGTTCGCCGAGCAGTACTTC. Protein product: CASSGTGFAEQYF.

V and J are TRBV30 and TRBJ2-1; D gene uncertain. Germline CDR1 is GTSNPN and CDR2 is SVGIG (reference sequence). V lost 0 bases to trimming and J lost 0 bases, with 15 bases between them. CDR3 length: 17 amino acids. CDR3 DNA: TGTGCCTGGAGTGTACGGCGGCGATCGAGCTCCTACAATGAGCAGTTCTTC. This sequence encodes CAWSVRRRSSSYNEQFF.

The chain is built from TRBV7-2 and TRBJ2-1, with D perhaps TRBD2 (6 bases). Germline values: CDR1 SGHTA, CDR2 FQGNSA. CDR3 length equals 16 residues. The ends were cut back, 3 bases at V and 3 bases at J, with 15 bases in the middle. Here the CDR3 DNA reads TGTGCCAGCAGCTTCCCCCTTAGCGGAGTCTACAATGAGCAGTTCTTC. It is translated as CASSFPLSGVYNEQFF.

The chain uses TRBV12-3 or TRBV12-4 and TRBJ2-7, with 7 bases identical to TRBD2. After removal of 9 bases from V and 3 bases from J, the junction contained 8 bases not matched to a gene. The CDR3 has 13 amino acids. The CDR3 DNA reads as TGTGCCAGTGCCCTAGCGGATCTCTACGAGCAGTACTTC. Translated: CASALADLYEQYF.

CDR3 sequence reads: CASSQGGGTDTQYF. The CDR3, as DNA: TGCGCCAGCAGCCAAGGGGGGGGAACAGATACGCAGTATTTT. The V gene is TRBV4-1, the J gene TRBJ2-3; 7 bases fit TRBD2. From germline, CDR1 is MGHRA and CDR2 YSYEKL. The trim removed 1 base at V and 3 bases at J, leaving 1 base unmatched. The CDR3 contains 14 residues.

The chain carries TRBV24-1 and TRBJ1-2; D unresolved. V was clipped by 7 bases and J by 1 base, with 15 bases between them. The germline CDR1 and CDR2 sequences are KGHDR and SFDVKD. This CDR3 contains 15 residues. The CDR3 coding sequence is TGTGCCACCAGAAAGCGGGAAGGGCTTAACTATGGCTACACCTTC. As protein: CATRKREGLNYGYTF.

This chain connects TRBV12-3 or TRBV12-4 to TRBJ2-1; 8 bases map to TRBD2. The CDR3 sequence is 13 residues long. The J segment lost 7 bases and the V segment lost 3 bases, leaving 2 bases of the junction unmatched. The DNA of the CDR3 is TGTGCCAGCAGTTTCGGGGGGGCAAATGAGCAGTTCTTC. Its translation: CASSFGGANEQFF.

The rearrangement uses TRBV3-1 (or the pseudogene TRBV3-2) and TRBJ1-2, with 7 bases lining up with TRBD1. J lost 2 bases, V lost 6 bases, and 6 bases had no gene match. CDR3 length: 14 residues. Per the germline V gene, CDR1 is LGHDT and CDR2 is YNNKEL (reference sequence). CDR3 sequence: CASSRQGGNYGYTF. The CDR3 DNA sequence: TGTGCCAGCAGTCGACAGGGTGGAAACTATGGCTACACCTTC.